This TCR beta chain comes out of a study of molecular identifiers for immune sequencing clone quantification. Across the study: Within a replicate experiment, RNA obtained from either approximately 22,000 or 94,000 naive CD8 cells was divided into five aliquots, and four of those aliquots were then sequenced. Study conclusions and caveats: The sizes of highly expanded clones could be underestimated when identical TCR molecules share a barcode. Whereas naive cells kept under 1% of molecules in clones above 20 RNA copies, such clones held over 99% in effectors.

This clonotype was recorded many times. What it binds is not known. Via MiXCR, TCRdb re-called the PCR reads, giving one row per CDR3 protein. Among 35,000 to 45,000 distinct CDR3 sequences listed, approximately 17% were seen once. CDR3 length: 14 amino acids. Germline CDR1 is MDHEN and CDR2 is SYDVKM. V trimming: 3 bases; J trimming: 3 bases; junction bases outside the gene matches: 4. Researchers sorted naive CD8 T cells as cells that were CD8+CD4-CCR7+CD45RA+. Material: naive CD8+ T cells from blood, with Jurkat cell RNA spiked in. This sample's subset: FACS-sorted CD8+CD4-CCR7+CD45RA+ naive T cells. The chain is built from TRBV28 and TRBJ2-5; 7 nucleotides match TRBD1. The sequence came from a human donor in good health. Some libraries in this study had Jurkat cell RNA spiked in. Here the CDR3 DNA reads TGTGCCAGCAGTTTGGGTGACAGGGAAGAGACCCAGTACTTC. Its protein product is CASSLGDREETQYF.